A selection of T cell receptor beta chains follows, all from one sample in a study of CD4 T cells in relation to SARS-CoV-2 and coronaviruses. Sequencing was performed with immunoSEQ multiplex PCR; in TCRdb, only in-frame clones are kept and a portion is missing. The data show nearly 70,000 clones, 90% to 95% seen once. Input material: naive CD4+ T cells from PBMCs. The source is a human donor in good health. Both conserved end residues are part of each CDR3. The D gene is left open where the match is weak. Rows may omit the clone size; those that give it use once, few, many or a size class.

d_call: -; clone_size: -; j_call: TRBJ1-3; v_call: TRBV12-3/TRBV12-4; cdr3_aa: CASSTYNTIYF; cdr3_nt: TGTGCCAGCAGCACGTATAACACCATATATTTT
d_call: -; clone_size: -; j_call: TRBJ1-1; v_call: TRBV3-1/TRBV3-2; cdr3_aa: CASSRGGTEAFF; cdr3_nt: TGTGCCAGCAGCCGGGGGGGCACTGAAGCTTTCTTT
d_call: -; clone_size: -; j_call: TRBJ1-3; v_call: TRBV30; cdr3_aa: CAWSVRGTNGNTIYF; cdr3_nt: TGTGCCTGGAGTGTAAGAGGGACAAATGGAAACACCATATATTTT
d_call: -; clone_size: -; j_call: TRBJ2-2; v_call: TRBV4-3; cdr3_aa: CASSQVNGPNTGELFF; cdr3_nt: TGCGCCAGCAGCCAAGTGAACGGCCCGAACACCGGGGAGCTGTTTTTT
d_call: -; clone_size: -; j_call: TRBJ2-5; v_call: TRBV2; cdr3_aa: CASSDRGETQYF; cdr3_nt: TGTGCCAGCAGTGACAGGGGAGAGACCCAGTACTTC
d_call: TRBD1; clone_size: -; j_call: TRBJ2-3; v_call: TRBV5-1; cdr3_aa: CASSFGQVVTDTQYF; cdr3_nt: TGCGCCAGCAGCTTCGGACAGGTAGTCACAGATACGCAGTATTTT
d_call: -; clone_size: -; j_call: TRBJ2-3; v_call: TRBV5-1; cdr3_aa: CASRHTATDTQYF; cdr3_nt: TGCGCCAGCAGGCATACCGCCACAGATACGCAGTATTTT
d_call: TRBD1; clone_size: -; j_call: TRBJ1-1; v_call: TRBV5-1; cdr3_aa: CASSFQGAGNTEAFF; cdr3_nt: TGCGCCAGCAGCTTCCAGGGGGCCGGCAACACTGAAGCTTTCTTT
d_call: TRBD2; clone_size: -; j_call: TRBJ2-3; v_call: TRBV5-1; cdr3_aa: CASSLGAGGGTDTQYF; cdr3_nt: TGCGCCAGCAGCTTGGGAGCGGGAGGAGGCACAGATACGCAGTATTTT
d_call: -; clone_size: -; j_call: TRBJ2-7; v_call: TRBV5-4; cdr3_aa: CASSLVGYEQYF; cdr3_nt: TGTGCCAGCAGCTTGGTAGGCTACGAGCAGTACTTC
d_call: TRBD2; clone_size: -; j_call: TRBJ2-1; v_call: TRBV5-1; cdr3_aa: CASSLLAGANEQFF; cdr3_nt: TGCGCCAGCAGCTTACTAGCGGGGGCAAATGAGCAGTTCTTC
d_call: TRBD1; clone_size: -; j_call: TRBJ1-1; v_call: TRBV20-1; cdr3_aa: CSASEAGQFTEAFF; cdr3_nt: TGCAGTGCTAGTGAGGCGGGACAGTTCACTGAAGCTTTCTTT
d_call: -; clone_size: -; j_call: TRBJ1-2; v_call: TRBV27; cdr3_aa: CASSLRGDGYTF; cdr3_nt: TGTGCCAGCAGTTTAAGGGGGGATGGCTACACCTTC
d_call: TRBD1; clone_size: -; j_call: TRBJ1-2; v_call: TRBV5-4; cdr3_aa: CASSRTGADGYTF; cdr3_nt: TGTGCCAGCAGCCGGACAGGTGCTGATGGCTACACCTTC
d_call: TRBD1; clone_size: -; j_call: TRBJ2-3; v_call: TRBV29-1; cdr3_aa: CSVWTGVTDTQYF; cdr3_nt: TGCAGCGTCTGGACAGGGGTTACAGATACGCAGTATTTT
d_call: -; clone_size: -; j_call: TRBJ1-1; v_call: TRBV12-3/TRBV12-4; cdr3_aa: CASSANTEAFF; cdr3_nt: TGTGCCAGCAGCGCGAACACTGAAGCTTTCTTT
d_call: TRBD2; clone_size: once; j_call: TRBJ2-1; v_call: TRBV5-1; cdr3_aa: CASSLGGGALSYNEQFF; cdr3_nt: TGCGCCAGCAGCTTGGGGGGAGGGGCCCTCTCCTACAATGAGCAGTTCTTC
d_call: TRBD1; clone_size: -; j_call: TRBJ2-3; v_call: TRBV18; cdr3_aa: CASSQGQVGTDTQYF; cdr3_nt: TGTGCCAGCTCACAAGGACAGGTTGGCACAGATACGCAGTATTTT
d_call: -; clone_size: -; j_call: TRBJ1-1; v_call: TRBV7-2; cdr3_aa: CASSLGTDYTEAFF; cdr3_nt: TGTGCCAGCAGCTTAGGGACAGATTACACTGAAGCTTTCTTT
d_call: TRBD1; clone_size: -; j_call: TRBJ1-6; v_call: TRBV28; cdr3_aa: CATGGGNSPLHF; cdr3_nt: TGTGCCACAGGGGGTGGCAATTCACCCCTCCACTTT
d_call: TRBD2; clone_size: -; j_call: TRBJ2-3; v_call: TRBV7-3; cdr3_aa: CASSPSGRGTHTQYF; cdr3_nt: TGTGCCAGCAGCCCTAGCGGGAGGGGGACCCATACGCAGTATTTT
d_call: TRBD1; clone_size: -; j_call: TRBJ1-1; v_call: TRBV2; cdr3_aa: CASRQQGETEAFF; cdr3_nt: TGTGCCAGCAGACAACAGGGGGAGACTGAAGCTTTCTTT
d_call: -; clone_size: once; j_call: TRBJ1-2; v_call: TRBV9; cdr3_aa: CASSVVGGYGYTF; cdr3_nt: TGTGCCAGCAGCGTAGTGGGGGGATATGGCTACACCTTC
d_call: -; clone_size: -; j_call: TRBJ1-5; v_call: TRBV5-8; cdr3_aa: CASSYSSNQPQHF; cdr3_nt: TGTGCCAGCAGCTATTCCAGCAATCAGCCCCAGCATTTT
d_call: TRBD1; clone_size: -; j_call: TRBJ2-7; v_call: TRBV10-3; cdr3_aa: CAISGWQGAGEQYF; cdr3_nt: TGTGCCATCAGTGGGTGGCAGGGGGCGGGGGAGCAGTACTTC
d_call: TRBD1; clone_size: -; j_call: TRBJ1-2; v_call: TRBV10-3; cdr3_aa: CAISEPTGVYGYTF; cdr3_nt: TGTGCCATCAGTGAGCCGACAGGGGTCTATGGCTACACCTTC
d_call: TRBD1; clone_size: -; j_call: TRBJ2-7; v_call: TRBV5-1; cdr3_aa: CASSSLVGTGTEQYF; cdr3_nt: TGCGCCAGCAGCTCCTTAGTCGGGACAGGGACCGAGCAGTACTTC
d_call: TRBD2; clone_size: -; j_call: TRBJ2-7; v_call: TRBV9; cdr3_aa: CASSVDTSGGFGDDEQYF; cdr3_nt: TGTGCCAGCAGCGTAGATACTAGCGGTGGCTTTGGGGATGACGAGCAGTACTTC
d_call: TRBD1; clone_size: -; j_call: TRBJ1-5; v_call: TRBV5-5; cdr3_aa: CASSRTGGHNQPQHF; cdr3_nt: TGTGCCAGCAGCCGGACAGGGGGACACAATCAGCCCCAGCATTTT
d_call: -; clone_size: -; j_call: TRBJ2-7; v_call: TRBV7-8; cdr3_aa: CASSLAQYEQYF; cdr3_nt: TGTGCCAGCAGCTTAGCGCAATACGAGCAGTACTTC
d_call: -; clone_size: -; j_call: TRBJ2-7; v_call: TRBV5-6; cdr3_aa: CASSRRAFSYEQYF; cdr3_nt: TGTGCCAGCAGCCGTCGGGCCTTCTCCTACGAGCAGTACTTC
d_call: -; clone_size: -; j_call: TRBJ1-6; v_call: TRBV10-3; cdr3_aa: CAIAGSYNSPLHF; cdr3_nt: TGTGCCATCGCAGGCTCCTATAATTCACCCCTCCACTTT
d_call: TRBD1; clone_size: -; j_call: TRBJ1-1; v_call: TRBV11-2; cdr3_aa: CASSATRGGSTGANTEAFF; cdr3_nt: TGTGCCAGCAGCGCTACTAGGGGGGGCTCGACAGGGGCGAACACTGAAGCTTTCTTT
d_call: -; clone_size: -; j_call: TRBJ1-6; v_call: TRBV3-1/TRBV3-2; cdr3_aa: CASSQAQTVEASPLHF; cdr3_nt: TGTGCCAGCAGCCAAGCACAGACGGTCGAGGCCTCACCCCTCCACTTT
d_call: TRBD1; clone_size: -; j_call: TRBJ1-5; v_call: TRBV3-1/TRBV3-2; cdr3_aa: CASSRPPDRGRGSLPSNQPQHF; cdr3_nt: TGTGCCAGCAGTCGTCCCCCGGACAGGGGGCGCGGGAGCCTTCCAAGCAATCAGCCCCAGCATTTT
d_call: -; clone_size: -; j_call: TRBJ2-7; v_call: TRBV5-1; cdr3_aa: CASSSEGQLSSYEQYF; cdr3_nt: TGCGCCAGCAGCTCGGAGGGACAGCTTTCCTCCTACGAGCAGTACTTC
d_call: -; clone_size: once; j_call: TRBJ2-5; v_call: TRBV7-3; cdr3_aa: CASSLQATETQYF; cdr3_nt: TGTGCCAGCAGCTTACAAGCGACAGAGACCCAGTACTTC
d_call: -; clone_size: -; j_call: TRBJ2-5; v_call: TRBV12-3/TRBV12-4; cdr3_aa: CASSLDRKETQYF; cdr3_nt: TGTGCCAGCAGTTTAGACAGGAAAGAGACCCAGTACTTC
d_call: TRBD2; clone_size: -; j_call: TRBJ2-5; v_call: TRBV5-8; cdr3_aa: CASSLGLAGGAGETQYF; cdr3_nt: TGTGCCAGCAGCTTAGGACTAGCGGGCGGAGCAGGGGAGACCCAGTACTTC
d_call: -; clone_size: -; j_call: TRBJ1-1; v_call: TRBV4-1; cdr3_aa: CASSQEIPRGTEAFF; cdr3_nt: TGCGCCAGCAGCCAAGAAATCCCCCGGGGCACTGAAGCTTTCTTT
d_call: TRBD1; clone_size: -; j_call: TRBJ1-5; v_call: TRBV5-1; cdr3_aa: CASSPGTGDQPQHF; cdr3_nt: TGCGCCAGCAGCCCTGGGACAGGGGATCAGCCCCAGCATTTT
d_call: -; clone_size: -; j_call: TRBJ2-5; v_call: TRBV7-2; cdr3_aa: CASSYPGQKYQETQYF; cdr3_nt: TGTGCCAGCAGCTATCCGGGACAAAAGTACCAAGAGACCCAGTACTTC
d_call: TRBD1; clone_size: -; j_call: TRBJ1-2; v_call: TRBV9; cdr3_aa: CASSRGQGNYGYTF; cdr3_nt: TGTGCCAGCAGCCGCGGACAGGGTAACTATGGCTACACCTTC
d_call: TRBD2; clone_size: -; j_call: TRBJ2-5; v_call: TRBV11-1; cdr3_aa: CASSPGLAKETQYF; cdr3_nt: TGTGCCAGCAGCCCCGGACTAGCTAAAGAGACCCAGTACTTC
d_call: TRBD2; clone_size: -; j_call: TRBJ2-3; v_call: TRBV5-1; cdr3_aa: CASSLGSGGARIPDTQYF; cdr3_nt: TGCGCCAGCAGCTTGGGCAGCGGGGGGGCCAGAATTCCAGATACGCAGTATTTT
d_call: -; clone_size: once; j_call: TRBJ2-7; v_call: TRBV3-1/TRBV3-2; cdr3_aa: CASSQVVGYEQYF; cdr3_nt: TGTGCCAGCAGCCAAGTAGTAGGTTACGAGCAGTACTTC
d_call: TRBD2; clone_size: -; j_call: TRBJ2-1; v_call: TRBV7-8; cdr3_aa: CASSLASSGVYEQFF; cdr3_nt: TGTGCCAGCAGCTTAGCGTCTAGCGGGGTATATGAGCAGTTCTTC
d_call: -; clone_size: -; j_call: TRBJ1-2; v_call: TRBV19; cdr3_aa: CASSISGALSYGYTF; cdr3_nt: TGTGCCAGTAGTATTTCAGGGGCTTTAAGCTATGGCTACACCTTC
d_call: -; clone_size: -; j_call: TRBJ1-1; v_call: TRBV6-1; cdr3_aa: CASSPGNLGTEAFF; cdr3_nt: TGTGCCAGCAGCCCCGGGAACCTCGGCACTGAAGCTTTCTTT
d_call: -; clone_size: -; j_call: TRBJ2-3; v_call: TRBV5-4; cdr3_aa: CASSPRTDTQYF; cdr3_nt: TGTGCCAGCAGCCCCAGGACGGATACGCAGTATTTT
d_call: -; clone_size: -; j_call: TRBJ2-1; v_call: TRBV3-1/TRBV3-2; cdr3_aa: CASSQEVARGLFF; cdr3_nt: TGTGCCAGCAGCCAAGAGGTGGCGCGGGGGCTGTTCTTC
d_call: -; clone_size: -; j_call: TRBJ1-4; v_call: TRBV4-1; cdr3_aa: CASSQLRVLTNEKLFF; cdr3_nt: TGCGCCAGCAGCCAATTAAGGGTTTTGACTAATGAAAAACTGTTTTTT
d_call: -; clone_size: -; j_call: TRBJ1-2; v_call: TRBV9; cdr3_aa: CASSVAGTNYGYTF; cdr3_nt: TGTGCCAGCAGCGTAGCTGGGACAAACTATGGCTACACCTTC